Described below is a single TCR beta chain sequence and its context. This receptor's antigen is unknown. No much larger clone is present one base from it, and per-base qualities are unavailable. Using the deep immunoSEQ assay, multiplex PCR amplified TCR CDR3 regions from genomic DNA. Extracted genomic DNA from each cell subset was spread evenly across all wells of several immunoSEQ 96-well plates, with each plate serving as a replicate. For unsorted PBMC, roughly 330 ng of genomic DNA, equivalent to about 32,000 T cell genomes, went into each replicate PCR. Ten immunoSEQ deep assay plates were used to sequence the unsorted PBMC genomic DNA. The purified libraries were quantified using a Qubit 3.0 fluorometer, sized with a Bioanalyzer 2100, and then quantified again using the KAPA Library Quantification kit. Every immunoSEQ 96-well plate was sequenced on a dedicated single-read 150-cycle Illumina NextSeq 550 flow cell. In the source study's methods: The immunoSEQ output contained only junctional sequences without quality scores, so filtering could not match that applied to full-length reads. Sequences were annotated with PyIR, a Python wrapper for IgBLAST v1.9, using IMGT germline references to assign V/J genes and CDR3. Any read was removed if the V/J assignment was weak (E-value above 1e-6), the CDR3 was missing, or the read contained stop codons, out-of-frame junctions, or ambiguous translated residues. V3J clonotypes were defined as sequences sharing an identical inferred V gene, J gene, and CDR3 amino acid sequence. Percentage overlap between repertoires was calculated by dividing the number of shared unique clonotypes by the size of the smaller repertoire. Three approaches were used to assess repertoire richness: RTK rarefaction, the Chao1 estimator, and Recon v2.1 estimates of unobserved clonotypes. TCRdb mirrors the immuneACCESS table, restricted to in-frame sequences. Some clones are absent from its copies; in checked studies, under half trace to an unresolved V gene, and the reason for the others is unknown. That table is the source of V, J and clone size, and D and trimming were worked out from the DNA. The sample table contains about 450,000 clones; only one count was recorded for 70% to 80% of them. Clones ranked in the top ten supply less than 15% of the sample.

From a lookup of the germline V gene, CDR1 and CDR2 are SGHRS and YFSETQ. Clipping removes 0 bases from V and 6 bases from J, with 9 as the unmatched junction base count. The CDR3 runs 17 residues from the cysteine to the phenylalanine. Only the CDR3 DNA stays, 51 bases, in frame from base 1. Healthy HIV-negative adults with no recently reported acute infections or vaccinations were included as donors. Every donor was a Caucasian adult living in Nashville, Tennessee, USA. In the unsorted samples, tens of millions of PBMCs were counted, and genomic DNA was extracted using the QIAamp DNA Blood Mini kit. After blood collection by leukapheresis, PBMCs were isolated using Ficoll-Histopaque density gradient centrifugation and then cryopreserved in the vapor phase of liquid nitrogen. The record originates from a study of shared clonotypes between healthy human individuals (dated by TCRdb to the early 2020s). Regarding the complete study: The cohort comprised two women and a few men aged 18 to 49 years. To increase sequencing depth and limit assay-specific biases, different laboratories used diverse techniques to prepare libraries and sequence TCR repertoires. Each donor's leukapheresis produced roughly between roughly 0.85 and 9.5 billion PBMCs. To estimate repertoire size and how much clonotype sharing occurs between individuals, the study deeply sequenced the blood TCR repertoires of several healthy adults. Findings and caveats that apply to the study as a whole: Pairwise subsampling indicated that sequencing depth was expected to affect the degree of clonotype sharing among donors. Sampling was restricted to blood, and TCR repertoires in tissue are likely to differ from TCR repertoires in blood. The small number of donors limited the genetic and exposure-history diversity represented.

This receptor was taken from a woman aged 40-49 years in good health. Some clones in this sample may be carry-over from other donors' samples. The specimen was PBMCs. The V gene is TRBV5-1 and the J gene is TRBJ2-4; 10 nucleotides in the junction match TRBD2. The sequenced DNA is TGCGCCAGCAGCTTGGGCCTAGCGGGAGAATGGAGAAACATTCAGTACTTC. Its coded protein is CASSLGLAGEWRNIQYF.